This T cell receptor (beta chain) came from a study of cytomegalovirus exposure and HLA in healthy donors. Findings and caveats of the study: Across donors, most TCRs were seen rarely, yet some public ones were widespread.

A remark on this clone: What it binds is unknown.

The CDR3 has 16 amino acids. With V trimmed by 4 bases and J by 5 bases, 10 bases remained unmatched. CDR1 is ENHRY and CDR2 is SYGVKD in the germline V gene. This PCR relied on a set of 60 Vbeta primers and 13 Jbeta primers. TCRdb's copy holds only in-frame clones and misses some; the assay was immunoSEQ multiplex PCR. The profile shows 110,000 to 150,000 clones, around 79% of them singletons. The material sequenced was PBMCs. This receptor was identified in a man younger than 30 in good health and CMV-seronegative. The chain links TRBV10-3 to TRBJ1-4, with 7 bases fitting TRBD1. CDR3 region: CAISVAAQGRNEKLFF. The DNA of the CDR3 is TGTGCCATCAGTGTCGCTGCACAGGGGAGGAATGAAAAACTGTTTTTT.